This T cell receptor beta chain was documented in a study of T cells expressing NK-cell markers. Study as a whole: In sorted CD3+CD56+NKG2C+, CD3+CD56+NKG2C- and CD3+CD56-NKG2C+ T cells, TCR beta repertoires were obtained. Whole-study results and caveats: CD8+ T cells in 5 to 7 donors included dominant NKG2C+ clonotypes at roughly 1.0-8%.

Scientists made TCR beta cDNA using 5'RACE template switching with UMIs. From its re-call of the 5' RACE reads, TCRdb lists each CDR3 protein once, without DNA. This repertoire includes about 460,000 distinct CDR3 sequences. The CDR3 length is 16 residues. In germline, CDR1 is SGHRS, CDR2 YFSETQ. Note on this clonotype: Its antigen remains unknown.

V gene TRBV5-1 combines with J gene TRBJ2-2; checking the TCRdb D call of TRBD2 is not possible without DNA. This clonotype originated in a woman between 50 and 59 years old in good health. The sequenced material came from blood T cells: a sorted CD56 or NKG2C T cell subset, CD4+ or CD8+ T cells, or bulk PBMC T cells (not recorded which). CDR3 amino acids: CASSLHAGRDTGELFF.